This is a list of T cell receptor beta chains from one sample in a study of blood T cell repertoires in COVID-19. Using immunoSEQ multiplex PCR, the repertoire was profiled, and TCRdb retains in-frame clones only, with some absent. The data show around 150,000 clones, approximately 91% seen once. The specimen sequenced was peripheral blood. The receptors stem from a man aged 18 to 29 with acute or convalescent COVID-19. Both conserved end residues are part of each CDR3. A D gene is named only where the DNA matches it firmly. Clone size, where shown, is once, few, many, or a class for clones that have expanded.

TRBV14,TRBJ1-1,-,-,TGTGCCAGCAGCCAAACGGCTCGGGGGTTGAACACTGAAGCTTTCTTT,CASSQTARGLNTEAFF
TRBV3-1/TRBV3-2,TRBJ2-3,-,TRBD2,TGTGCCAGCAGCGGCATGATAGCGGGAAGCACAGATACGCAGTATTTT,CASSGMIAGSTDTQYF
TRBV5-1,TRBJ2-1,-,TRBD1,TGCGCCAGCAGCTTGGAGGGACAGGGGGCCGGTGAGCAGTTCTTC,CASSLEGQGAGEQFF
TRBV4-1,TRBJ2-2,-,TRBD2,TGCGCCAGCAGCCAAGTCTCGGGACTAGCGGGAGAGACCGGGGAGCTGTTTTTT,CASSQVSGLAGETGELFF
TRBV12-3/TRBV12-4,TRBJ1-1,-,TRBD1,TGTGCCAGCACCCTCCACAGGGGTGAAGCTTTCTTT,CASTLHRGEAFF
TRBV6-5,TRBJ2-1,-,-,TGTGCCAGCAGTTACGCGGGACGGCCGACCGTCAATGAGCAGTTCTTC,CASSYAGRPTVNEQFF
TRBV24-1,TRBJ2-1,-,TRBD2,TGTGCCACCAGTGAGGGACTAGCGGAATATTACAATGAGCAGTTCTTC,CATSEGLAEYYNEQFF
TRBV7-9,TRBJ1-1,few,TRBD1,TGTGCCAGCAGCTTAGATTGGCATTCTCAGGGGGACACTGAAGCTTTCTTT,CASSLDWHSQGDTEAFF
TRBV11-3,TRBJ2-7,-,-,TGTGCCAGCAGCTCCCCTTTGGGGGGGGCCTCCTACGAGCAGTACTTC,CASSSPLGGASYEQYF
TRBV3-1/TRBV3-2,TRBJ2-1,-,TRBD1,TGTGCCAGCAGCCGCCGGACCGGGACAGGGGCGAATGAGCAGTTCTTC,CASSRRTGTGANEQFF
TRBV15,TRBJ1-1,once,-,TGTGCCACCAGCAGCCCGGCCAGGGGACCTGAAGCTTTCTTT,CATSSPARGPEAFF
TRBV3-1/TRBV3-2,TRBJ2-3,-,-,TGTGCCAGCAGCCAAGCCGGGACTGTCACAGATACGCAGTATTTT,CASSQAGTVTDTQYF
TRBV9,TRBJ1-6,-,-,TGTGCCAGCAGCGTAGTCGGTTCACCCCTCCACTTT,CASSVVGSPLHF
TRBV23-1,TRBJ2-2,-,-,TGCGCCAGCAGTCCTAAGTACAGTGCTGACTACGCCGGGGAGCTGTTTTTT,CASSPKYSADYAGELFF
TRBV27,TRBJ2-1,-,-,TGTGCCAGCAGTTTGAAGACGGGTTTATACAATGAGCAGTTCTTC,CASSLKTGLYNEQFF
TRBV6-4,TRBJ1-2,-,-,TGTGCCAGCAGTGATAATGGGGCAGGCCCGAACTATGGCTACACCTTC,CASSDNGAGPNYGYTF
TRBV11-2,TRBJ1-3,-,TRBD1,TGTGCCAGCAGCTTAGAAGACAGGGCTGGAAACACCATATATTTT,CASSLEDRAGNTIYF
TRBV6-5,TRBJ1-2,-,-,TGTGCCAGCAGTTACGGGGCAGGGGTTGATGGCTACACCTTC,CASSYGAGVDGYTF
TRBV18,TRBJ1-2,-,TRBD1,TGTGCCAGCTCACCTGCCCGGACAGGGTTCTATGGCTACACCTTC,CASSPARTGFYGYTF
TRBV7-9,TRBJ1-4,once,-,TGTGCCAGCAGCCGGGGGGCGAATGAAAAACTGTTTTTT,CASSRGANEKLFF
TRBV29-1,TRBJ2-6,-,TRBD1,TGCAGCGTTGGGACCGCCAGGACAGGGCGAATTTCTGGGGCCAACGTCCTGACTTTC,CSVGTARTGRISGANVLTF
TRBV5-1,TRBJ1-1,-,-,TGCGCCAGCAGCTTGGATACCGTGGCCGCCCTCCGCGGGTTAGCTTTCTTT,CASSLDTVAALRGLAFF
TRBV13,TRBJ2-7,-,-,TGTGCCAGCAGCTTAGGGCAGGGGAGCCTCTCCTACGAGCAGTACTTC,CASSLGQGSLSYEQYF
TRBV6-5,TRBJ2-7,-,-,TGTGCCAGCGGACCACAGGGTTCCTACGAGCAGTACTTC,CASGPQGSYEQYF
TRBV27,TRBJ1-2,-,-,TGTGCCAGCAGTCCCCTGGGGGAGGCTAACTATGGCTACACCTTC,CASSPLGEANYGYTF
TRBV6-5,TRBJ1-1,once,-,TGTGCCAGCAGTTCCCCCACCGGGAGCACTGAAGCTTTCTTT,CASSSPTGSTEAFF
TRBV4-1,TRBJ1-2,-,TRBD1,TGCGCCAGCAGCCAAGAAGCTGGGACAGTCCTGGACTATGGCTACACCTTC,CASSQEAGTVLDYGYTF
TRBV14,TRBJ2-1,-,-,TGTGCCAGCAGCCCCCTCCAGGTCAGGGATGAGCAGTTCTTC,CASSPLQVRDEQFF
TRBV6-5,TRBJ1-4,-,-,TGTGCCAGCAGCCGCCTGCAGTTTAATGAAAAACTGTTTTTT,CASSRLQFNEKLFF
TRBV6-1,TRBJ2-7,-,-,TGTGCCAGCAGTGAAGCCTTTCTCCTCTACGAGCAGTACTTC,CASSEAFLLYEQYF
TRBV6-6,TRBJ1-2,-,TRBD1,TGTGCCAGCAGTCAGATGCCGGGACAGGGGGACTATGGCTACACCTTC,CASSQMPGQGDYGYTF
TRBV7-9,TRBJ2-7,few,TRBD2,TGTGCCAGCAGCCACTGGGGGGGAAACTCCTACGAGCAGTACTTC,CASSHWGGNSYEQYF
TRBV7-2,TRBJ1-1,-,-,TGTGCCAGCAGCTTAGGCGGGGTGGGCGGAGCTTTCTTT,CASSLGGVGGAFF
TRBV11-2,TRBJ2-1,-,-,TGTGCCAGCAGCTTAAGTACAGTGAGCGGAGCCTTCTACAATGAGCAGTTCTTC,CASSLSTVSGAFYNEQFF
TRBV7-9,TRBJ1-5,-,TRBD1,TGTGCCAGCAGCGCCGGGACAGGGGGCTCTCAGCCCCAGCATTTT,CASSAGTGGSQPQHF
TRBV27,TRBJ1-2,-,-,TGTGCCAGCAGTGTGGACAGAACCACCTTCAGCCTCGCCTTC,CASSVDRTTFSLAF
TRBV5-1,TRBJ2-2,-,-,TGCGCCAGCAGCTCCATGGTAGTATCCGGGGAGCTGTTTTTT,CASSSMVVSGELFF
TRBV19,TRBJ2-7,-,TRBD1,TGTGCCAGTACCAAATCCCGGGACAGGGGGTTCTACGAGCAGTACTTC,CASTKSRDRGFYEQYF
TRBV27,TRBJ2-3,-,-,TGTGCCAGCAGTTTCGGACACCAAGGTACGCAGTATTTT,CASSFGHQGTQYF
TRBV3-1/TRBV3-2,TRBJ2-1,-,-,TGTGCCAGCAGCCAAGATCTTGAAGATGGGAGGGAGCAGTTCTTC,CASSQDLEDGREQFF
TRBV5-1,TRBJ1-2,-,TRBD1,TGCGCCAGCAGCGCACAGGGGGACCCTAGCTATGGCTACACCTTC,CASSAQGDPSYGYTF
TRBV5-1,TRBJ2-7,-,-,TGCGCCAGCAGCTTGTTATCACAGGGAGTATACGAGCAGTACTTC,CASSLLSQGVYEQYF